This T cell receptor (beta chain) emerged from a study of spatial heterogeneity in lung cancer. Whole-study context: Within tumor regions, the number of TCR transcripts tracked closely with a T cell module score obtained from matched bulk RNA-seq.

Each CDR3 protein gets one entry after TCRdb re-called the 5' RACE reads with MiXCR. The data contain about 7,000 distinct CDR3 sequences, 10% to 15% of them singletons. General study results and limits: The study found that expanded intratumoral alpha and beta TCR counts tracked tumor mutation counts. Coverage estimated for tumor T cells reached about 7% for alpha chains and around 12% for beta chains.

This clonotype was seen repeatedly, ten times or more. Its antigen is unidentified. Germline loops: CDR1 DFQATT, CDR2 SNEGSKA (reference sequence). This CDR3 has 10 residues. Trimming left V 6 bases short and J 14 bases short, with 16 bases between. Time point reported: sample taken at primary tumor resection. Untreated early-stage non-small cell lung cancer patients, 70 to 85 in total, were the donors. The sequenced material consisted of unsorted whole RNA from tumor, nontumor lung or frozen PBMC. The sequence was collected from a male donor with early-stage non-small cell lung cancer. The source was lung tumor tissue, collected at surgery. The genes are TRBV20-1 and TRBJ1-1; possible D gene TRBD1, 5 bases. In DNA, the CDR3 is TGCAGTGCCAGGGCCCTCTTCCAATTCTTT. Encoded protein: CSARALFQFF.